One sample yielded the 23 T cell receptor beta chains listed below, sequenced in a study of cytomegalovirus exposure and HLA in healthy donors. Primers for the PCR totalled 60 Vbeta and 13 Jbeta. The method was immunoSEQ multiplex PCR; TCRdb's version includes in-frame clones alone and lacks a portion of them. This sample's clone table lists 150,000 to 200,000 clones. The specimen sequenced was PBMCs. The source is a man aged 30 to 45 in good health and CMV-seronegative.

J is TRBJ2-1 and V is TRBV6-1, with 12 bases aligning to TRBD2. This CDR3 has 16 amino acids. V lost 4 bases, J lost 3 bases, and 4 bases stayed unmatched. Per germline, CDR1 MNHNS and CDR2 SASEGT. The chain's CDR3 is CASSGRGLAGYNEQFF. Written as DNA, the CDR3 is TGTGCCAGCAGTGGCCGGGGACTAGCGGGCTACAATGAGCAGTTCTTC.

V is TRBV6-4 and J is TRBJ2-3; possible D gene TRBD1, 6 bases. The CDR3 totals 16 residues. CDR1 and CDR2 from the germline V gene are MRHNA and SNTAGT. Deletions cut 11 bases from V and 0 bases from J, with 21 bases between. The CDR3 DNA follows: TGTGCCGGCGGCCACAGGGTGGGTATTAGCACAGATACGCAGTATTTT. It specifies CAGGHRVGISTDTQYF.

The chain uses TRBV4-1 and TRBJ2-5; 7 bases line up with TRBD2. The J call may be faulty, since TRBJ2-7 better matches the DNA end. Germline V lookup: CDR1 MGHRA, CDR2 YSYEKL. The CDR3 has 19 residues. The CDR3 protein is CASSQDRLAGESVSYEQYF. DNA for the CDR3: TGCGCCAGCAGCCAAGATCGGCTTGCGGGGGAGTCGGTGTCTTACGAGCAGTACTTC.

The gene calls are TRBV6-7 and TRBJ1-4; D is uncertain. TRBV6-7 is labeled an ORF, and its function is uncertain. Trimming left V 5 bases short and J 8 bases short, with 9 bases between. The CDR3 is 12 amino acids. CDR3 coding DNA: TGTGCCAGCAGTCGCGAAAGAGAAAAACTGTTTTTT. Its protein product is CASSREREKLFF.

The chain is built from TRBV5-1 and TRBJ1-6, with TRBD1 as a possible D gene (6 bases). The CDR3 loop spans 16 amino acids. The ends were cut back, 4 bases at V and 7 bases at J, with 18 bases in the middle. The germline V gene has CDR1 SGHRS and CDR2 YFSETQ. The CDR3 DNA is TGCGCCAGCAGCGGGGGCCACCTTAGGGGAAATTCACCCCTCCACTTT. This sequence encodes CASSGGHLRGNSPLHF.

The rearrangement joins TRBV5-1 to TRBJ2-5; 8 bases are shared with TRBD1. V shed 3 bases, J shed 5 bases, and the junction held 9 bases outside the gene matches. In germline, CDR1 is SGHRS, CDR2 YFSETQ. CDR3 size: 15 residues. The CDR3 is CASSWTQGARETQYF. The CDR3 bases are TGCGCCAGCAGCTGGACCCAGGGGGCCCGGGAGACCCAGTACTTC. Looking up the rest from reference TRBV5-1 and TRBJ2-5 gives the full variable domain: KAGVTQTPRYLIKTRGQQVTLSCSPISGHRSVSWYQQTPGQGLQFLFEYFSETQRNKGNFPGRFSGRQFSNSRSEMNVSTLELGDSALYLCASSWTQGARETQYFGPGTRLLVL.

CDR3: CASITGQGSMPQHF. The CDR3 DNA reads TGTGCCAGCATCACCGGACAGGGCTCTATGCCCCAGCATTTT. The genes are TRBV6-1 and TRBJ1-5, with 8 nucleotides matching TRBD1. V lost 7 bases and J lost 9; bases outside the gene matches: 11. This CDR3 is built from 14 residues. Germline CDR1 reads MNHNS; CDR2 reads SASEGT.

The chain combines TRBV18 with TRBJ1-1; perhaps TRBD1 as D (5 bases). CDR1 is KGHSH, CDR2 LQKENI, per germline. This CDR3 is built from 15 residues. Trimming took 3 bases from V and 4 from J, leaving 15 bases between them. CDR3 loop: CASSPRTGVGTEAFF. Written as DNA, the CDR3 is TGTGCCAGCTCACCGCGGACGGGGGTGGGCACTGAAGCTTTCTTT.

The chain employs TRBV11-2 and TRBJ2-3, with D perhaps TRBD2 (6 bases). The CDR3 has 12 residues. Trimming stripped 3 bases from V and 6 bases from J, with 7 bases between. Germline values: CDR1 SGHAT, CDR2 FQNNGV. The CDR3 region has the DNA TGTGCCAGCAGCTTCCGGGGGGATACGCAGTATTTT. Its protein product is CASSFRGDTQYF.

The CDR3 here is CASSQDARQGANTEAFF. In DNA, the CDR3 is TGCGCCAGCAGCCAAGATGCCCGGCAGGGGGCGAACACTGAAGCTTTCTTT. The chain couples TRBV4-1 to TRBJ1-1; TRBD1 aligns across 8 bases. CDR1 MGHRA and CDR2 YSYEKL come from the germline V gene. Trimming removed 0 bases from V and 1 base from J; junction bases left unmatched: 7. There are 17 residues in the CDR3.

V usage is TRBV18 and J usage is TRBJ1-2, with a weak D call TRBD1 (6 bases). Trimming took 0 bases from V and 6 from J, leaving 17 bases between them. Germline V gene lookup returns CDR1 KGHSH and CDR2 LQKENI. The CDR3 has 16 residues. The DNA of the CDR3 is TGTGCCAGCTCACCACCGGGTTTACGAACAGGGCATGGCTACACCTTC. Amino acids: CASSPPGLRTGHGYTF.

The CDR3 DNA reads TGTGCCAGTAGTCCCTCGGGACAGGGGGCTGTAGCTTTCTTT. Translated, it gives CASSPSGQGAVAFF. The chain has TRBV19 and TRBJ1-1; 12 nucleotides agree with TRBD1. CDR3 length: 14 residues. Losses at the gene ends were 5 bases for V and 10 bases for J; bases not matched to a gene: 8. From germline, CDR1 is LNHDA and CDR2 SQIVND (reference sequence).

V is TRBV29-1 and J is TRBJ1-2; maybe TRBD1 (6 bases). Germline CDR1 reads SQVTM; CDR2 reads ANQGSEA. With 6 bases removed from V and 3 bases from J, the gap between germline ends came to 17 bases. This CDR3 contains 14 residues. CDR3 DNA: TGCAGCGTCGAGGCCGGGGGGCGCGACTATGGCTACACCTTC. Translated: CSVEAGGRDYGYTF.

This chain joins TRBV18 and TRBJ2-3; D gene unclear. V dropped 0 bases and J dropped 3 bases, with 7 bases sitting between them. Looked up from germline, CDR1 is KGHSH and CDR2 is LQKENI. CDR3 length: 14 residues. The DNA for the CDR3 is TGTGCCAGCTCACCACCGGGCAGAACAGATACGCAGTATTTT. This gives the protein CASSPPGRTDTQYF.

The CDR3 reads CASSRGGYGNQPQHF. In DNA form, the CDR3 reads TGTGCCAGCAGCCGGGGGGGGTATGGCAATCAGCCCCAGCATTTT. V usage is TRBV28 and J usage is TRBJ1-5, with D maybe TRBD1 (5 bases). This CDR3 has 15 amino acids. Germline CDR1 MDHEN, CDR2 SYDVKM. Deletions cut 6 bases from V and 2 bases from J, with 14 bases between.

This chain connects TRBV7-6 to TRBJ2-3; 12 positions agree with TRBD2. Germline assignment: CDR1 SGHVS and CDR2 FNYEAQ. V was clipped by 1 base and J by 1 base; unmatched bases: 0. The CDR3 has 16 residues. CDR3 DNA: TGTGCCAGCAGCTTAGGACTAGCGGGGGGCACAGATACGCAGTATTTT. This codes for CASSLGLAGGTDTQYF.

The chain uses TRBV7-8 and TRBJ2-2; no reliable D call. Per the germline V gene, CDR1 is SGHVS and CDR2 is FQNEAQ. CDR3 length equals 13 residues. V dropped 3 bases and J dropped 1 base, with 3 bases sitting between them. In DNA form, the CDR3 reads TGTGCCAGCAGCTTCCGGAACACCGGGGAGCTGTTTTTT. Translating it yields CASSFRNTGELFF.

The CDR3 sequence is CASSLYLQGGQPQHF. The CDR3 coding sequence is TGTGCCAGCAGCTTGTATTTACAGGGTGGCCAGCCCCAGCATTTT. The chain carries TRBV5-7 and TRBJ1-5; a possible D gene is TRBD1 (6 bases). TRBV5-7 is an ORF, with its function uncertain. V was clipped by 1 base and J by 7 bases, with 15 bases between them. The CDR3 contains 15 residues.

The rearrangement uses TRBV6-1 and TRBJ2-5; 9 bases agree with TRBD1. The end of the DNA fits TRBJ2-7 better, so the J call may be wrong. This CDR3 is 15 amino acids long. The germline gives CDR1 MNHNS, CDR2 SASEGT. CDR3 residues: CASRPGQGGSYEQYF. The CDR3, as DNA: TGTGCCAGCAGACCGGGACAGGGTGGCTCCTACGAGCAGTACTTC.

In DNA form, the CDR3 reads TGTGCCACCGGGACTAGCGGGAGAAGGGAGCAGTACTTC. It codes for CATGTSGRREQYF. The chain combines TRBV19 with TRBJ2-7, with 14 bases fitting TRBD2. Germline V gene sequence: CDR1 LNHDA, CDR2 SQIVND (reference sequence). The CDR3 has 13 residues. The J segment lost 7 bases and the V segment lost 10 bases, leaving 6 bases of the junction unmatched.

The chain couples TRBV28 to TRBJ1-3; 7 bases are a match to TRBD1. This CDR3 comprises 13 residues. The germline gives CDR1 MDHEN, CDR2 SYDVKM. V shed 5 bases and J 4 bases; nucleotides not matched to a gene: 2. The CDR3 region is CASSTQGGNTIYF. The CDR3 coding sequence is TGTGCCAGCAGTACACAGGGGGGAAACACCATATATTTT.

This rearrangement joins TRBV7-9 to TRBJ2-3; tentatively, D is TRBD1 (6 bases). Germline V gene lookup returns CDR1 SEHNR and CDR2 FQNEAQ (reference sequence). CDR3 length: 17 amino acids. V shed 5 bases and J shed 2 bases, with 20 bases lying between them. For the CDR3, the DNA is TGTGCCAGCAGCCCCAGGACAGCTACTACTATCACAGATACGCAGTATTTT. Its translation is CASSPRTATTITDTQYF. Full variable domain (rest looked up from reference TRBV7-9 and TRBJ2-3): DTGVSQNPRHKITKRGQNVTFRCDPISEHNRLYWYRQTLGQGPEFLTYFQNEAQLEKSRLLSDRFSAERPKGSFSTLEIQRTEQGDSAMYLCASSPRTATTITDTQYFGPGTRLTVL.

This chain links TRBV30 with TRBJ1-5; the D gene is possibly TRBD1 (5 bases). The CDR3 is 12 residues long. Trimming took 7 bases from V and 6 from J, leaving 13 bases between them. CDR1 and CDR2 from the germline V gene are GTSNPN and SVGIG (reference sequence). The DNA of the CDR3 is TGTGCCTCAGGGAGGGGTAGTCAGCCCCAGCATTTT. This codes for CASGRGSQPQHF.